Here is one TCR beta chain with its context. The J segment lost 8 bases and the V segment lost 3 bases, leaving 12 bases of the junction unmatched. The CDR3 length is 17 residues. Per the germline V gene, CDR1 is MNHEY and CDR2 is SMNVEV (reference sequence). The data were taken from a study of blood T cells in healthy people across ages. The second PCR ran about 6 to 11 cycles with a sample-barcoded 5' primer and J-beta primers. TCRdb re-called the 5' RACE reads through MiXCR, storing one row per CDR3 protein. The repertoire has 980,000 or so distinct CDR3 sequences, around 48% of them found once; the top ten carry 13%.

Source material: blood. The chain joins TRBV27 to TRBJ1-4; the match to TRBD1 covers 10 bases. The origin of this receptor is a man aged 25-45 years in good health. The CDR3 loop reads CASSFRDRGPFNEKLFF. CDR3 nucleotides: TGTGCCAGCAGTTTCCGGGACAGGGGCCCCTTTAACGAAAAACTGTTTTTT. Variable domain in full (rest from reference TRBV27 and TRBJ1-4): EAQVTQNPRYLITVTGKKLTVTCSQNMNHEYMSWYRQDPGLGLRQIYYSMNVEVTDKGDVPEGYKVSRKEKRNFPLILESPSPNQTSLYFCASSFRDRGPFNEKLFFGSGTQLSVL.